These 13 T cell receptor beta chains were sequenced from one sample in a study of blood T cell repertoires in COVID-19. Measured with immunoSEQ multiplex PCR; TCRdb has only the in-frame clones, and not every one. This table holds a few hundred thousand clones, more than 65% found once. Sequenced sample: peripheral blood. The receptor set was obtained from a human donor with acute or convalescent COVID-19. The donor label of this sample is uncertain.

The CDR3 DNA reads TGTGCCAGCAGCCAAGCGAGAAATCAGCCCCAGCATTTT. As protein: CASSQARNQPQHF. The rearrangement uses TRBV3-1 (or the pseudogene TRBV3-2) and TRBJ1-5; D ambiguous. In germline, CDR1 is LGHDT, CDR2 YNNKEL (reference sequence). V was cut by 1 base and J by 4 bases, with 5 bases left in between. CDR3 length: 13 amino acids.

The genes are TRBV4-2 and TRBJ2-2; the match to TRBD2 covers 8 bases. This CDR3 contains 17 residues. The germline CDR1 and CDR2 sequences are LGHNA and YNFKEQ. Trimming took 0 bases from V and 2 from J; bases not matched to a gene: 5. CDR3 nucleotides: TGTGCCAGCAGCCAAGAGCCGAGCGGGGGAAACACCGGGGAGCTGTTTTTT. Protein product: CASSQEPSGGNTGELFF.

The rearrangement uses TRBV2 and TRBJ1-6, with TRBD1 matching 10 bases. The CDR3 totals 15 residues. With 4 bases clipped from V and 6 bases from J, the junction kept 3 bases outside the gene matches. Germline CDR1 SNHLY, CDR2 FYNNEI. In DNA, the CDR3 is TGTGCCAGCAGTGGACAGGGGGCCCCTAATTCACCCCTCCACTTT. Translation gives CASSGQGAPNSPLHF.

The chain recombines TRBV2 with TRBJ1-1; no definite D call. The CDR3 has 13 residues. Germline V gives CDR1 SNHLY, CDR2 FYNNEI. Trimming cost V 6 bases and J 6 bases, with 14 bases left between them. CDR3 loop: CASSVFARAEAFF. DNA for the CDR3: TGTGCCAGCAGCGTATTTGCCCGGGCTGAAGCTTTCTTT.

The rearrangement uses TRBV5-1 and TRBJ1-2; TRBD1 matches at 12 bases. Germline CDR1 and CDR2: SGHRS and YFSETQ. The CDR3 spans 16 residues. V was clipped by 2 bases and J by 6 bases; unmatched bases: 8. In DNA form, the CDR3 reads TGCGCCAGCAGCTTCTCCGGGACAGGGGGCTCGAATGGCTACACCTTC. Translated, it gives CASSFSGTGGSNGYTF.

The chain is built from TRBV28 and TRBJ1-3, with a possible D match to TRBD1 (5 bases). Trimming removed 8 bases at V and 4 bases at J, with 18 bases between. This CDR3 is 15 amino acids long. Germline V gene lookup returns CDR1 MDHEN and CDR2 SYDVKM. CDR3 nucleotide sequence: TGTGCCAGCGGGGGGAGACTGGAAGGCGGAAACACCATATATTTT. As protein: CASGGRLEGGNTIYF.

This clone has only one observation. V gene TRBV3-1 (or the pseudogene TRBV3-2) combines with J gene TRBJ1-2; D remains ambiguous. The V end was cut by 4 bases, the J end by 0 bases, with 6 bases between. This CDR3 has 13 residues. Germline V CDR1 and CDR2: LGHDT, YNNKEL (reference sequence). The CDR3 DNA reads TGTGCCAGCAGCCTTCTAGCTAACTATGGCTACACCTTC. Protein: CASSLLANYGYTF.

Notes on this clone: One end of the junction varies from germline; a read error may be responsible. The chain links TRBV4-1 to TRBJ2-1; D is possibly TRBD1 (7 bases). From germline, CDR1 is MGHRA and CDR2 YSYEKL. The CDR3 runs 16 residues. This CDR3 is CASSPAFSGGYNEHFF. The CDR3 region has the DNA TGCGCCAGCAGCCCCGCATTTTCAGGGGGGTACAATGAGCATTTCTTC.

The chain links TRBV15 to TRBJ2-3, with D maybe TRBD2 (6 bases). V dropped 4 bases and J dropped 0 bases, with 11 bases sitting between them. Germline V gene data show CDR1 as LNHNV and CDR2 as YYDKDF (reference sequence). The CDR3 runs to 15 residues. CDR3 amino acids: CATSKLAASTDTQYF. CDR3 bases: TGTGCCACCAGCAAACTAGCAGCTAGCACAGATACGCAGTATTTT. The full variable domain, with the rest looked up from reference TRBV15 and TRBJ2-3, is DAMVIQNPRYQVTQFGKPVTLSCSQTLNHNVMYWYQQKSSQAPKLLFHYYDKDFNNEADTPDNFQSRRPNTSFCFLDIRSPGLGDTAMYLCATSKLAASTDTQYFGPGTRLTVL.

CDR3 amino acids: CASSLDRSAQTQYF. The CDR3 DNA reads TGTGCCAGTAGTTTGGACAGGTCTGCACAGACCCAGTACTTC. This chain joins TRBV19 and TRBJ2-5; TRBD1 matches at 7 bases. With 5 bases clipped from V and 6 bases from J, the junction kept 9 bases outside the gene matches. Germline CDR1 reads LNHDA; CDR2 reads SQIVND (reference sequence). The length of the CDR3 is 14 residues.

As to this clone: A read error may account for a junction end that differs from germline. The chain recombines TRBV7-8 with TRBJ1-1, with D possibly being TRBD1 (5 bases). This CDR3 is built from 13 residues. The germline V gene encodes CDR1 SGHVS and CDR2 FQNEAQ. For the CDR3, the DNA is TGTGCCAGCAGCTTAGACCTAGCGGGGGGTGTGATCTTT. Its translation: CASSLDLAGGVIF.

The chain couples TRBV15 to TRBJ2-7, with D possibly TRBD2 on 5 matching bases. V lost 0 bases, J lost 0 bases, and 9 bases lay in between. Germline values: CDR1 LNHNV, CDR2 YYDKDF (reference sequence). The CDR3 extends over 15 amino acids. The DNA for the CDR3 is TGTGCCACCAGCAGAGATCCTGGGAGCTCCTACGAGCAGTACTTC. Translated: CATSRDPGSSYEQYF.

V gene TRBV30 combines with J gene TRBJ1-5; possible D gene TRBD1, 5 bases. Germline-derived CDR1 and CDR2 are GTSNPN and SVGIG (reference sequence). The CDR3 covers 12 residues. Trimming shortened V by 4 bases and J by 3 bases, and 7 bases separated the two germline ends. The CDR3, as DNA: TGTGCCTGGAACAGGCTCAATCAGCCCCAGCATTTT. Its translation: CAWNRLNQPQHF. The full variable domain, with the rest looked up from reference TRBV30 and TRBJ1-5, is SQTIHQWPATLVQPVGSPLSLECTVEGTSNPNLYWYRQAAGRGLQLLFYSVGIGQISSEVPQNLSASRPQDRQFILSSKKLLLSDSGFYLCAWNRLNQPQHFGDGTRLSIL.